This T cell receptor (beta chain) was sequenced during a study of CD8 T cells in Susac syndrome. The controls, all healthy donors, were matched for age and sex. Negative isolation was used for CD8+ and CD4+ T cells and FACS enrichment for TEMRA cells. An input of roughly 0.5 to 1 ug of RNA was subjected to reverse transcription using random hexamers. Using its own MiXCR run on the immunoSEQ multiplex PCR reads, TCRdb lists one record per CDR3 protein. The sample includes 90,000 to 150,000 distinct CDR3 sequences, 80% to 95% of them seen just once. This CDR3 region has 14 residues. Germline assignment: CDR1 SSHAT and CDR2 FNYEAQ (reference sequence). With 5 bases removed from V and 4 bases from J, the gap between germline ends came to 13 bases.

The chain joins TRBV7-7 to TRBJ2-3; tentatively, D is TRBD2 (6 bases). The TCR comes from a human donor in good health. Sequencing was carried out using CD4+ T cells from PBMCs. The DNA of the CDR3 is TGTGCCAGCAGCCTAACTAGCACCTCAGATACGCAGTATTTT. It translates to CASSLTSTSDTQYF.